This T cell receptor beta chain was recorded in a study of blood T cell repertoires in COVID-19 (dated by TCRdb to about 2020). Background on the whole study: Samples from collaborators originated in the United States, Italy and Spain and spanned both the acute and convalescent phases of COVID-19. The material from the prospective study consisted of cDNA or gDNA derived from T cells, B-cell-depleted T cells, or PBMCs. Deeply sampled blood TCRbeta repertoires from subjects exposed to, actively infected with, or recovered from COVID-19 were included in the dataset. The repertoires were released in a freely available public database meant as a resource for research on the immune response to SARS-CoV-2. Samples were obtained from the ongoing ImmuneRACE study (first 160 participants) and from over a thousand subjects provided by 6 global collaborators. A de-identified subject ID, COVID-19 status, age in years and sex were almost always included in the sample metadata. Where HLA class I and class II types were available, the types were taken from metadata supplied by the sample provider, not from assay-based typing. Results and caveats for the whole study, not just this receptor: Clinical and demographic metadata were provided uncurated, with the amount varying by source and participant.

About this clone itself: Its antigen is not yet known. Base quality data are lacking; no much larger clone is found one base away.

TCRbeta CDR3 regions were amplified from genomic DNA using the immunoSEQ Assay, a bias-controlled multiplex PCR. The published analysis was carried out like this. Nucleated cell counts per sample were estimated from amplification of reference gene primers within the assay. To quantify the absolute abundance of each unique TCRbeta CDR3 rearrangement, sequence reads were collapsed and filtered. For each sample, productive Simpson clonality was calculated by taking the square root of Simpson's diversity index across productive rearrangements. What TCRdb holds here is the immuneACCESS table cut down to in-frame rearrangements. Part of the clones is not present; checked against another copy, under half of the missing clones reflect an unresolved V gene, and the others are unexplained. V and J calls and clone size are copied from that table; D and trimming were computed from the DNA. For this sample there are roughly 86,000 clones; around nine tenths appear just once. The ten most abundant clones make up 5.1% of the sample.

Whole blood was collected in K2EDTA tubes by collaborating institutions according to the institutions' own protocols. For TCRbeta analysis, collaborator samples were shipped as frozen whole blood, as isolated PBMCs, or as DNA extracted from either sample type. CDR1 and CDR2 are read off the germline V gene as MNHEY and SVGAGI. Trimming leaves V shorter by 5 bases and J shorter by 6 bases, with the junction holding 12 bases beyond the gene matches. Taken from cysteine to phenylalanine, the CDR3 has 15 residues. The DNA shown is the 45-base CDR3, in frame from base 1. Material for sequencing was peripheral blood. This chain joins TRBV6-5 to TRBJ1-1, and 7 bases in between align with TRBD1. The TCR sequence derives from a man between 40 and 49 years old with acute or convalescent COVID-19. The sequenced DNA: TGTGCCAGCAGTCCATATGACAGGGTAAGCGCTGAAGCTTTCTTT. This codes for CASSPYDRVSAEAFF.